A single T cell receptor beta chain is shown here with its context. Its antigen is unknown. A clone one base away is much larger, so this may be a read error. The sample belongs to a study of T cells in Graves' hyperthyroidism and ophthalmopathy. Overall study results and limits: Appearing also in blood were most of the thyroid clonotypes expanded above 0.001.

Amplified TCR beta CDR3 regions derived from RNA transcripts. A set of HTBI primers served as the primers for a first-round RT-PCR of the TCR CDR3. TCRdb reprocessed the multiplex PCR reads via MiXCR and lists one record per CDR3 protein. The sample has around 660,000 distinct CDR3 sequences; roughly 45% are singletons. The material sequenced was peripheral blood or thyroid tissue (not recorded which). The clonotype originates from an adult man with Graves' disease, either hyperthyroidism or ophthalmopathy (not recorded which).

Here the CDR3 reads CAISDNTNTEAFF. The CDR3, as DNA: TGTGCCATCAGTGACAATACAAACACTGAAGCTTTCTTT. This chain connects TRBV10-3 to TRBJ1-1; D is undetermined. V was cut by 3 bases and J by 2 bases, with 7 bases left in between. The germline gives CDR1 ENHRY, CDR2 SYGVKD. CDR3 length: 13 amino acids.